The rows below give T cell receptor delta chains drawn from one sample of a study of Vδ1+ human thymocytes. TCRdb reanalyzed the multiplex PCR reads using CATT. The data contain approximately 58,000 delta-chain clones, about 16% of them singletons. What was sequenced was Vdelta1+ gamma-delta thymocytes from the thymus. These receptors came from a girl under two years old who had congenital heart surgery. CDR3s leave out the opening cysteine and the closing phenylalanine or tryptophan.

J: TRDJ1; length: 17; V: TRAV29/DV5; CDR3: AANINSGYSYSCSRGLI
J: TRDJ1; length: 16; V: TRDV1; CDR3: ALGELYSQYWVVDKLI
J: TRDJ1; length: 17; V: TRDV1; CDR3: ALGESEAPATPGTDKLI
J: TRDJ1; length: 14; V: TRDV1; CDR3: ALGELHGGYTDKLI
J: TRDJ1; length: 19; V: TRDV1; CDR3: ALGEQTDGVGAPVYTDKLI
J: TRDJ1; length: 20; V: TRDV1; CDR3: ALGVSLPHHQIYWGATDKLI
J: TRDJ1; length: 16; V: TRDV1; CDR3: ALGVTFRQLGESDKLI
J: TRDJ1; length: 17; V: TRDV1; CDR3: ALGERPPRGILNTDKLI
J: TRDJ1; length: 17; V: TRDV1; CDR3: ALGEAGPTLSWDLGKLI
J: TRDJ3; length: 20; V: TRDV3; CDR3: ALWCSHRRLGDSSWDTRQMF
J: TRDJ1; length: 16; V: TRDV1; CDR3: ALGELRWGIRYRGKLI
J: TRDJ1; length: 21; V: TRDV1; CDR3: ALGEHERFLSGVLGDYTDKLI
J: TRDJ1; length: 19; V: TRDV1; CDR3: ALGEPPEFVLGDTNTDKLI
J: TRDJ1; length: 19; V: TRDV2; CDR3: ACGMIGNGGHHPPCTDKLI
J: TRDJ1; length: 10; V: TRDV1; CDR3: ALGELGYKLI
J: TRDJ1; length: 17; V: TRDV1; CDR3: ALGVGGRGIPSSADKLI
J: TRDJ1; length: 14; V: TRDV1; CDR3: ALGGVRRGPTDKLI
J: TRDJ1; length: 18; V: TRDV1; CDR3: ALGVPLRSGGPTYTDKLI
J: TRDJ3; length: 14; V: TRDV3; CDR3: AFSRGRGWDTRQMF
J: TRDJ1; length: 21; V: TRDV1; CDR3: ALALTGPTGGYLHFNVADKLI
J: TRDJ1; length: 15; V: TRDV2; CDR3: ACDSLLGDTCTDKLI
J: TRDJ1; length: 16; V: TRDV2; CDR3: ACDAVDWGIRVSDKLI
J: TRDJ3; length: 23; V: TRAV29/DV5; CDR3: SVLLCSKHPWGILRRTWDTRQMF
J: TRDJ1; length: 16; V: TRDV1; CDR3: ALGETETGGYGVDKLI
J: TRDJ1; length: 16; V: TRAV29/DV5; CDR3: AASEPTVEVRYTDKLI
J: TRDJ1; length: 13; V: TRDV1; CDR3: ALGEDPTYTDKLI
J: TRDJ1; length: 15; V: TRDV1; CDR3: ALGEQSRGIRADKLI
J: TRDJ1; length: 23; V: TRDV1; CDR3: ALGPNLLTDLSGGYEAPYTDKLI
J: TRDJ1; length: 13; V: TRDV1; CDR3: ALGTQTVLGGKLI
J: TRDJ1; length: 21; V: TRDV1; CDR3: ALGELLKLGDPSPITYTDKLI